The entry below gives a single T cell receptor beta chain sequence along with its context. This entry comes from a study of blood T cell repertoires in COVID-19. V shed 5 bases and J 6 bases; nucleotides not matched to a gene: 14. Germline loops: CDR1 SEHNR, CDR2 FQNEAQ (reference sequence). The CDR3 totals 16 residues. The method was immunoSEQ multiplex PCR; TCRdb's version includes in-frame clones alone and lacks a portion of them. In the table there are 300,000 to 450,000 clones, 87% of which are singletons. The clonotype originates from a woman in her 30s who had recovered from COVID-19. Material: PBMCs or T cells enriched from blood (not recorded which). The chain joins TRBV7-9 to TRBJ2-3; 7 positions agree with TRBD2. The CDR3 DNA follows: TGTGCCAGCAGCCGTCGCGGGGGACTTCGCTTCGATACGCAGTATTTT. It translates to CASSRRGGLRFDTQYF.